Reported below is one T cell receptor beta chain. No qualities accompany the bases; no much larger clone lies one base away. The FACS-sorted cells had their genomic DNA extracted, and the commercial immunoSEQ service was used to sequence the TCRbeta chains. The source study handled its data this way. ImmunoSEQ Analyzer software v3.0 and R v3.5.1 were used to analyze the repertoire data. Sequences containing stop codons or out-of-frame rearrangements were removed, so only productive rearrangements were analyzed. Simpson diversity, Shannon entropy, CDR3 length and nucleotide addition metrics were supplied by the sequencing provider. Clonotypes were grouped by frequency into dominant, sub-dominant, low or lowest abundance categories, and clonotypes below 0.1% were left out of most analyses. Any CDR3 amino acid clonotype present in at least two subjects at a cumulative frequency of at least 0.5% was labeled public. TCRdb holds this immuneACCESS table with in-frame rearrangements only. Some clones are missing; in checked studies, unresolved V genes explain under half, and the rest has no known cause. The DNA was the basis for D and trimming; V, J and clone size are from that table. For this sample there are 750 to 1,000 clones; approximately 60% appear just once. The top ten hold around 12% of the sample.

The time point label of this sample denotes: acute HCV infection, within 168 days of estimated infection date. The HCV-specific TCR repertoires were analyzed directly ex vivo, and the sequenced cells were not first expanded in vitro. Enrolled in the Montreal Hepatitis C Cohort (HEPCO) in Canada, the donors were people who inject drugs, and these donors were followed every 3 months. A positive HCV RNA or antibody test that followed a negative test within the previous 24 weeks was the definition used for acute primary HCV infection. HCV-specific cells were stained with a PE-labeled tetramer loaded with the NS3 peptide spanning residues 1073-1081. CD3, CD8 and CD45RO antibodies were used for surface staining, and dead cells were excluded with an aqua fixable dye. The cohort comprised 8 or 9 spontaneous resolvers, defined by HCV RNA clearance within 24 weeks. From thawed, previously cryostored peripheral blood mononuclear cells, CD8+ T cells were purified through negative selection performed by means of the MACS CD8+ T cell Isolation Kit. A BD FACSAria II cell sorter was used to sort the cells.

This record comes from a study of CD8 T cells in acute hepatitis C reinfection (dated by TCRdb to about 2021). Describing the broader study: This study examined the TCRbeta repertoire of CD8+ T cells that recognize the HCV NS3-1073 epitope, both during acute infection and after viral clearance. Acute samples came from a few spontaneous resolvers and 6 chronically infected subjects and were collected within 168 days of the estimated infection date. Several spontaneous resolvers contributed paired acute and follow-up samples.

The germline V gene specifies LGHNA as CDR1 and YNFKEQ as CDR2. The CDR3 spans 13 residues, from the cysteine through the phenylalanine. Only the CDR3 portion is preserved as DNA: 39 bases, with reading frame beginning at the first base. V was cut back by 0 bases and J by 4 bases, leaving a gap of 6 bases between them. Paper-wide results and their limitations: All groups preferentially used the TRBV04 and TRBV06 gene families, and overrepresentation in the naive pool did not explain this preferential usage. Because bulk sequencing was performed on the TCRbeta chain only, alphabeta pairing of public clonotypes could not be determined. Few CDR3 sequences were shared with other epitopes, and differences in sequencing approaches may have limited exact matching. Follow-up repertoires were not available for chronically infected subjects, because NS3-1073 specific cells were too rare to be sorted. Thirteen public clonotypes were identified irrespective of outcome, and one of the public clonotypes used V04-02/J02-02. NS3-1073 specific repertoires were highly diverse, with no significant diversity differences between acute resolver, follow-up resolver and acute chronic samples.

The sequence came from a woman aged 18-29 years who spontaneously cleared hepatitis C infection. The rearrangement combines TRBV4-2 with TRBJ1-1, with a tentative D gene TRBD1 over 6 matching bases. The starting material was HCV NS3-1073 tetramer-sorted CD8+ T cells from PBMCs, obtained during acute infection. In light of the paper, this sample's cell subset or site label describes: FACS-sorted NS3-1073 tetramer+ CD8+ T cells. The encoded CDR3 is CASSQEDSTEAFF. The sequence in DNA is TGTGCCAGCAGCCAAGAGGACAGCACTGAAGCTTTCTTT.